The 15 T cell receptor beta chains presented below share a single source sample, sequenced in a study of blood T cell repertoires in COVID-19 (TCRdb year 2020). To prepare the library, the immunoSEQ multiplex PCR assay was applied. In its TCRdb copy, this immuneACCESS table keeps in-frame sequences only and misses some clones. Where compared with another copy, unresolved V genes explain less than half of these, and the others have no known cause. For this sample the table gives about 77,000 clones, of which about nine tenths were detected only once. Clones ranked in the top ten supply approximately 16% of the sample. The source material was peripheral blood. The source of these receptors is a woman aged 80 or over with active or convalescent COVID-19.

This rearrangement joins TRBV3-1 (or the pseudogene TRBV3-2) to TRBJ2-2; tentative D call: TRBD2 (6 bases). Trimming removed 5 bases from V and 2 bases from J, with 12 bases in between. The CDR3 runs to 15 residues. Germline V lookup: CDR1 LGHDT, CDR2 YNNKEL (reference sequence). This CDR3 is CASSTRGLNTGELFF. The CDR3 region has the DNA TGTGCCAGCAGCACCCGGGGACTTAACACCGGGGAGCTGTTTTTT.

The V and J genes are TRBV14 and TRBJ2-3, with 7 nucleotides matching TRBD1. Germline V lookup: CDR1 SGHDN, CDR2 FVKESK. The CDR3 is 14 amino acids. Trimming removed 4 bases from V and 4 bases from J; junction bases left unmatched: 5. This chain's CDR3 is CASSRNRGADTQYF. As DNA, the CDR3 is TGTGCCAGCAGCCGAAACAGGGGAGCAGATACGCAGTATTTT.

The chain links TRBV7-8 to TRBJ2-7, with D unresolved. Trimming stripped 2 bases from V and 2 bases from J, with 7 bases between. The CDR3 covers 13 residues. Germline V gene lookup returns CDR1 SGHVS and CDR2 FQNEAQ. CDR3 in amino acids: CASSLHITYEQYF. The CDR3, as DNA: TGTGCCAGCAGCTTACACATCACCTACGAGCAGTACTTC.

V and J are TRBV11-2 and TRBJ2-7; no firm D call. CDR3 length: 13 amino acids. The germline V gene has CDR1 SGHAT and CDR2 FQNNGV. Trimming left V 1 base short and J 2 bases short, with 6 bases between. The CDR3: CASSLGRAYEQYF. The CDR3 coding sequence is TGTGCCAGCAGCTTAGGACGGGCCTACGAGCAGTACTTC. The variable domain in full, with the rest retrieved from reference TRBV11-2 and TRBJ2-7, is EAGVAQSPRYKIIEKRQSVAFWCNPISGHATLYWYQQILGQGPKLLIQFQNNGVVDDSQLPKDRFSAERLKGVDSTLKIQPAKLEDSAVYLCASSLGRAYEQYFGPGTRLTVT.

The gene calls are TRBV19 and TRBJ2-6; 10 positions agree with TRBD1. CDR3 size: 18 residues. CDR1 and CDR2 from the germline V gene are LNHDA and SQIVND (reference sequence). Trimming took 5 bases from V and 1 from J; bases not matched to a gene: 8. This CDR3 reads CASSLTGTGESGANVLTF. CDR3 DNA: TGTGCCAGTAGTTTAACCGGGACAGGGGAATCTGGGGCCAACGTCCTGACTTTC.

This clone has only a few counts. The CDR3 region is CASSLLGAGDEQYF. CDR3 nucleotides: TGTGCCAGTAGCCTTTTGGGAGCGGGGGACGAGCAGTACTTC. The chain carries TRBV19 and TRBJ2-7, with TRBD2 identical over 8 bases. Germline V lookup: CDR1 LNHDA, CDR2 SQIVND (reference sequence). The J segment lost 5 bases and the V segment lost 6 bases, leaving 9 bases of the junction unmatched. The CDR3 sequence is 14 residues long. Full variable domain (missing parts from reference TRBV19 and TRBJ2-7): DGGITQSPKYLFRKEGQNVTLSCEQNLNHDAMYWYRQDPGQGLRLIYYSQIVNDFQKGDIAEGYSVSREKKESFPLTVTSAQKNPTAFYLCASSLLGAGDEQYFGPGTRLTVT.

V is TRBV6-5 and J is TRBJ1-1; no clear D gene. Germline V gene lookup returns CDR1 MNHEY and CDR2 SVGAGI. Deletions cut 7 bases from V and 5 bases from J, with 8 bases between. The CDR3 consists of 11 residues. This CDR3 is CASMSVTEAFF. The CDR3 DNA follows: TGTGCCAGCATGTCAGTTACTGAAGCTTTCTTT.

In DNA form, the CDR3 reads TGTGCCAGCAGCTTGTCGAGCGGGGGCCGCATAGATACGCAGTATTTT. Its protein product is CASSLSSGGRIDTQYF. This rearrangement joins TRBV5-4 to TRBJ2-3, with TRBD2 identical over 8 bases. Germline CDR1 is SGHNT and CDR2 is YYREEE (reference sequence). Losses at the gene ends were 1 base for V and 5 bases for J; bases not matched to a gene: 9. The CDR3 extends over 16 amino acids.

About this clone itself: One end of the junction does not line up with germline, which may come from a read error. The chain is built from TRBV19 and TRBJ1-4; TRBD1 is a possible D gene (6 bases). The CDR3 spans 15 residues. Germline CDR1 LNHDA, CDR2 SQIVND (reference sequence). The CDR3, as DNA: TGTGCCAGTAGGATAGGGGGGCGATCGGGGGAAAAACTGTTTTTT. Translated, it gives CASRIGGRSGEKLFF.

The chain joins TRBV5-1 to TRBJ2-7, with 9 nucleotides matching TRBD1. Germline V gives CDR1 SGHRS, CDR2 YFSETQ. V was pared by 5 bases and J by 3 bases, with 9 bases of the junction left unmatched. CDR3 size: 15 residues. The CDR3 sequence: CASRQRGQGNYEQYF. For the CDR3, the DNA is TGCGCCAGCAGACAAAGGGGACAGGGAAACTACGAGCAGTACTTC.

This clone was found once. This chain uses TRBV9 with TRBJ1-2, with TRBD1 matching over 10 bases. This CDR3 spans 14 amino acids. With 2 bases clipped from V and 8 bases from J, the junction kept 6 bases outside the gene matches. Germline CDR1 reads SGDLS; CDR2 reads YYNGEE. The chain's CDR3 is CASSVMGTGEGYTF. The CDR3 DNA reads TGTGCCAGCAGCGTGATGGGGACAGGGGAAGGCTACACCTTC.

Concerning this clone: Other nucleotide sequences in the sample specify the same CDR3. The V gene is TRBV4-1, the J gene TRBJ1-3, with D possibly being TRBD1 (5 bases). Per germline, CDR1 MGHRA and CDR2 YSYEKL. V was pared by 2 bases and J by 0 bases, with 8 bases between. The CDR3 consists of 15 residues. This chain's CDR3 is CASSQTGSSGNTIYF. CDR3 DNA: TGCGCCAGCAGCCAAACAGGAAGCTCTGGAAACACCATATATTTT.

The count of this clone is one. The chain uses TRBV18 and TRBJ1-1; D is undetermined. In germline, CDR1 is KGHSH, CDR2 LQKENI. V lost 3 bases and J lost 1, with 6 bases in between. This CDR3 has 13 amino acids. The CDR3 region has the DNA TGTGCCAGCTCACCTATGGCGAACACTGAAGCTTTCTTT. Its translation: CASSPMANTEAFF.

This rearrangement joins TRBV30 to TRBJ2-7; no firm D call. CDR3 length: 13 amino acids. Germline V gene lookup returns CDR1 GTSNPN and CDR2 SVGIG (reference sequence). V dropped 3 bases and J dropped 2 bases, with 11 bases sitting between them. The CDR3 DNA is TGTGCCTGGAGGAACAGTTACCCCTACGAGCAGTACTTC. The encoded protein is CAWRNSYPYEQYF.

The rearrangement links TRBV6-1 to TRBJ2-7; 13 bases agree with TRBD2. V gave up 1 base and J gave up 3 bases; unmatched junction bases: 0. The CDR3 has 15 amino acids. Germline V gene sequence: CDR1 MNHNS, CDR2 SASEGT. The CDR3 DNA reads as TGTGCCAGCAGTGAAGGACTAGCGGGGGGCTACGAGCAGTACTTC. It yields the protein CASSEGLAGGYEQYF.